The next 24 T cell receptor beta chains were all read from a single sample in a study of shared clonotypes between healthy human individuals. This table comes from immunoSEQ multiplex PCR, and its TCRdb copy is limited to in-frame clones, with some not included. The repertoire holds 2 million or so clones, with approximately 94% as singletons. The naive CD8 subset, CD45RO-negative cells positively selected for CCR7, excluded terminally differentiated effector memory CD45RA+ cells. The source material was naive CD8+ T cells sorted from blood. These receptors were collected from a man between 18 and 35 years old in good health.

The rearrangement joins TRBV14 to TRBJ1-2, with a possible D match to TRBD1 (5 bases). CDR3 length: 15 residues. Trimming shortened V by 4 bases and J by 5 bases, and 17 bases separated the two germline ends. Looked up from germline, CDR1 is SGHDN and CDR2 is FVKESK. The CDR3 spells CASSPYVGDPYGYTF. DNA of the CDR3: TGTGCCAGCAGCCCATACGTGGGGGACCCTTATGGCTACACCTTC.

The chain couples TRBV28 to TRBJ2-3, with a tentative D call TRBD1 (6 bases). Per germline, CDR1 MDHEN and CDR2 SYDVKM. The V end lost 7 bases, the J end lost 3 bases, and 20 bases lay between the germline ends. The CDR3 runs to 16 residues. The CDR3 DNA follows: TGTGCCAGCAAAATTTCGGCCAGGGGTCCTACAGATACGCAGTATTTT. This encodes CASKISARGPTDTQYF.

The rearrangement uses TRBV19 and TRBJ2-7; 9 nucleotides agree with TRBD1. In germline, CDR1 is LNHDA, CDR2 SQIVND (reference sequence). The CDR3 has 13 residues. Trimming at V came to 4 bases and at J to 6 bases, leaving 4 bases not matched to a gene. DNA of the CDR3: TGTGCCAGTAGTAAACAGGGGGCGCCCGAGCAGTACTTC. Its translation is CASSKQGAPEQYF.

The V gene is TRBV9, the J gene TRBJ2-1; D ambiguous. Trimming stripped 3 bases from V and 4 bases from J, with 14 bases between. CDR1 and CDR2 (germline): SGDLS, YYNGEE. The CDR3 is 15 residues long. CDR3 nucleotide sequence: TGTGCCAGCAGCGCCACAATGACCCGTTACAATGAGCAGTTCTTC. It yields the protein CASSATMTRYNEQFF.

The chain combines TRBV2 with TRBJ2-7, with D possibly being TRBD1 (6 bases). Deletions cut 6 bases from V and 3 bases from J, with 15 bases between. The CDR3 has 14 amino acids. Germline lookup yields CDR1 SNHLY and CDR2 FYNNEI. CDR3: CASSALGQSYEQYF. The CDR3 bases are TGTGCCAGCAGCGCCCTAGGACAGAGCTACGAGCAGTACTTC.

This clone was seen more than once but under ten times. This chain uses TRBV13 with TRBJ1-6; the match to TRBD1 covers 7 bases. V shed 5 bases and J 1 base; nucleotides not matched to a gene: 8. The V gene's germline CDR1 is PRHDT and CDR2 FYEKMQ (reference sequence). The CDR3 has 17 amino acids. The CDR3: CASSLDREASYNSPLHF. In DNA, the CDR3 is TGTGCCAGCAGCCTTGACAGGGAGGCGTCCTATAATTCACCCCTCCACTTT.

The chain is built from TRBV4-2 and TRBJ2-7; TRBD1 or TRBD2 may be the D gene (5 bases each). The germline V gene encodes CDR1 LGHNA and CDR2 YNFKEQ. There are 14 residues in the CDR3. Trimming took 1 base from V and 2 from J, leaving 9 bases between them. DNA for the CDR3: TGTGCCAGCAGCCAAGCGCAGGGAGCCTACGAGCAGTACTTC. Translation: CASSQAQGAYEQYF.

The chain carries TRBV11-2 and TRBJ1-1; D not resolved. Germline CDR1 SGHAT, CDR2 FQNNGV. The length of the CDR3 is 16 residues. The ends were cut back, 1 base at V and 4 bases at J, with 16 bases in the middle. Here the CDR3 DNA reads TGTGCCAGCAGCTTAGGGAATCAAGGCGGCGTCACTGAAGCTTTCTTT. Translating gives CASSLGNQGGVTEAFF.

The chain recombines TRBV4-1 with TRBJ2-3; D is uncertain. Germline CDR1 and CDR2: MGHRA and YSYEKL. Trimming removed 0 bases at V and 1 base at J, with 11 bases between. The CDR3 loop spans 16 amino acids. In DNA form, the CDR3 reads TGCGCCAGCAGCCAAGAGGCTGGCCCGCGCACAGATACGCAGTATTTT. Translating gives CASSQEAGPRTDTQYF.

The chain couples TRBV5-6 to TRBJ2-7; D remains unclear. The germline CDR1 and CDR2 sequences are SGHDT and YYEEEE. V was pared by 2 bases and J by 2 bases, with 11 bases between. The CDR3 sequence is 14 residues long. The CDR3 here is CASSFLQTPYEQYF. CDR3 DNA sequence: TGTGCCAGCAGCTTTCTCCAAACCCCCTACGAGCAGTACTTC.

To note about this clone: The germline gene is not matched at one end of the junction; a read error may be the cause. The same CDR3 arises from other DNA sequences in this sample as well. This rearrangement joins TRBV19 to TRBJ2-1, with 8 bases aligning to TRBD2. Germline-derived CDR1 and CDR2 are LNHDA and SQIVND (reference sequence). The CDR3 length is 15 residues. The CDR3 protein is CASRIAGSSYNEQFF. CDR3 sequence (DNA): TGTGCCAGTAGGATAGCGGGGAGCTCCTACAATGAGCAGTTCTTC. Using reference TRBV19 and TRBJ2-1 for the parts outside the CDR3, the full variable domain is DGGITQSPKYLFRKEGQNVTLSCEQNLNHDAMYWYRQDPGQGLRLIYYSQIVNDFQKGDIAEGYSVSREKKESFPLTVTSAQKNPTAFYLCASRIAGSSYNEQFFGPGTRLTVL.

This sequence joins TRBV6-1 and TRBJ1-2, with unresolved D. V was trimmed by 0 bases and J by 0 bases, leaving 8 bases between them. Germline CDR1 is MNHNS and CDR2 is SASEGT. The CDR3 runs 15 residues. CDR3 nucleotide sequence: TGTGCCAGCAGTGAAGCCAACAGTGCTAACTATGGCTACACCTTC. Encoded protein: CASSEANSANYGYTF.

This clone occurred once. The rearrangement joins TRBV30 to TRBJ2-5; 11 bases line up with TRBD2. Germline V gives CDR1 GTSNPN, CDR2 SVGIG (reference sequence). The CDR3 loop spans 20 amino acids. V gave up 1 base and J gave up 5 bases; unmatched junction bases: 21. The CDR3 DNA sequence: TGTGCCTGGAGTGAGGCGTGGTATAGCGGGGGGGCGTCAGGAGTGGAGACCCAGTACTTC. Encoded protein: CAWSEAWYSGGASGVETQYF.

About this clone itself: In the same sample, other DNA sequences code for this CDR3. For the CDR3, the DNA is TGTGCCAGCAGTTTGAGGGGGATCACTGAAGCTTTCTTT. Encoded protein: CASSLRGITEAFF. The chain combines TRBV28 with TRBJ1-1; TRBD1 might be the D (6 bases). The CDR3 length is 13 residues. Germline V CDR1 and CDR2: MDHEN, SYDVKM. V was shortened by 3 bases and J by 4 bases, with 9 bases between the two germline ends.

V usage is TRBV7-2 and J usage is TRBJ2-7; 9 bases align to TRBD2. This CDR3 has 15 amino acids. With 1 base clipped from V and 6 bases from J, the junction kept 7 bases outside the gene matches. Germline V gives CDR1 SGHTA, CDR2 FQGNSA. The CDR3 loop is CASSLGGRAVSEQYF. The CDR3 DNA follows: TGTGCCAGCAGCTTAGGCGGGAGGGCCGTATCCGAGCAGTACTTC.

This chain connects TRBV5-5 to TRBJ2-7; D not resolved. The germline V and J ends were trimmed by 2 bases and 1 base, with 7 bases remaining between them. The germline V gene has CDR1 SGHKS and CDR2 YYEKEE (reference sequence). The CDR3 is made up of 13 amino acids. The CDR3 DNA sequence: TGTGCCAGCAGCTTAGAGATGTCCTACGAGCAGTACTTC. This sequence encodes CASSLEMSYEQYF.

The gene calls are TRBV27 and TRBJ2-7; D might be TRBD1 (6 bases). Germline CDR1 MNHEY, CDR2 SMNVEV (reference sequence). This CDR3 contains 15 residues. V dropped 5 bases and J dropped 11 bases, with 25 bases sitting between them. CDR3 protein: CASSVSHEFQGFEYF. The CDR3, as DNA: TGTGCCAGCAGTGTTTCTCATGAGTTCCAGGGGTTCGAGTACTTC.

This chain joins TRBV27 and TRBJ1-5, with D unclear. CDR3 length: 13 amino acids. The V end lost 5 bases, the J end lost 0 bases, and 5 bases lay between the germline ends. Germline values: CDR1 MNHEY, CDR2 SMNVEV (reference sequence). This chain's CDR3 is CASSPNSNQPQHF. In DNA, the CDR3 is TGTGCCAGCAGTCCCAATAGCAATCAGCCCCAGCATTTT.

The chain links TRBV6-6 to TRBJ2-5; 8 positions match TRBD2. Germline loops: CDR1 MNHNY, CDR2 SVGAGI (reference sequence). The length of the CDR3 is 16 residues. The ends lost 4 bases at V and 4 bases at J; junction bases unmatched: 11. CDR3 region: CASSSGSGSGGETQYF. The CDR3 nucleotides are TGTGCCAGCAGTTCTGGGAGCGGGAGTGGTGGAGAGACCCAGTACTTC.

The chain joins TRBV5-6 to TRBJ2-7; 9 nucleotides match TRBD1. This CDR3 spans 14 amino acids. With V trimmed by 3 bases and J by 7 bases, 8 bases remained unmatched. Germline CDR1 SGHDT, CDR2 YYEEEE. The CDR3 DNA reads as TGTGCCAGCAGCTCCGGGACAGGGTTGGATGAGCAGTACTTC. Protein: CASSSGTGLDEQYF.

This sequence joins TRBV5-1 and TRBJ2-5; 7 positions agree with TRBD1. Per germline, CDR1 SGHRS and CDR2 YFSETQ. The V gene end was trimmed by 0 bases and the J gene end by 3 bases; junction bases not matched to a gene: 11. The CDR3 runs to 17 residues. The CDR3 region has the DNA TGCGCCAGCAGCTTGGCCCGGACAGGAAACAAGAAAGAGACCCAGTACTTC. This sequence encodes CASSLARTGNKKETQYF.

The genes are TRBV28 and TRBJ1-5; D call uncertain. This CDR3 spans 13 amino acids. Germline CDR1 reads MDHEN; CDR2 reads SYDVKM. V was cut by 1 base and J by 5 bases, with 6 bases left in between. CDR3: CASSLSDYQPQHF. Here the CDR3 DNA reads TGTGCCAGCAGTTTATCTGACTATCAGCCCCAGCATTTT.

The J gene is TRBJ2-7, the V gene TRBV28; 8 bases are shared with TRBD2. In germline, CDR1 is MDHEN, CDR2 SYDVKM. The CDR3 has 14 residues. V trimming: 7 bases; J trimming: 0 bases; junction bases outside the gene matches: 5. Written as DNA, the CDR3 is TGTGCCAGCACCCTTAGCGGGGCCTCCTACGAGCAGTACTTC. Translated, it gives CASTLSGASYEQYF.

This clone has just a few counts. The V call is TRBV5-4, the J call TRBJ1-3; unclear D gene. Trimming took 2 bases from V and 0 from J, leaving 3 bases between them. CDR1 and CDR2 (germline): SGHNT, YYREEE (reference sequence). The CDR3 runs to 13 residues. The CDR3 reads CASSFDSGNTIYF. Written as DNA, the CDR3 is TGTGCCAGCAGCTTTGACTCTGGAAACACCATATATTTT.